This is a list of T cell receptor beta chains from one sample in a study of patients and donors after allogeneic stem cell transplantation. TCRdb analysed the RT-PCR reads with MiXCR anew, one entry per CDR3 protein. The sample consists of 9,000 to 10,000 distinct CDR3 sequences, over 5.5% of them appearing once. The sequenced sample was blood, either unsorted or a sorted T cell fraction (not recorded which). The receptors were sampled from a human donor who was either an allogeneic HSCT recipient or a stem cell or donor lymphocyte infusion donor (not recorded which). It is not recorded whose cells these are; they may come from a transplant donor. Each CDR3 is given with its conserved first and last residue. The D gene is left open where the match is weak. Size tells how often a clone was seen (once, few, many) or the class of an expanded clone, and some rows leave it out.

CDR3 length: 15; J gene: TRBJ2-7; V gene: TRBV20-1; D gene: TRBD2; clone size: many; CDR3 DNA: TGCAGTGCTAGAGAAGGGACTAGCGGGATATACGAGCAGTACTTC; CDR3 protein: CSAREGTSGIYEQYF
CDR3 length: 16; J gene: TRBJ2-7; V gene: TRBV3-1; D gene: TRBD1; clone size: .; CDR3 DNA: TGTGCCAGCAGCCAATGGGCCGGGACAGGGGTGCTCGAGCAGTACTTC; CDR3 protein: CASSQWAGTGVLEQYF
CDR3 length: 14; J gene: TRBJ2-7; V gene: TRBV18; D gene: .; clone size: many; CDR3 DNA: TGTGCCAGCTCTCTTCAGGACAGAAGATACGAGCAGTACTTC; CDR3 protein: CASSLQDRRYEQYF
CDR3 length: 14; J gene: TRBJ2-7; V gene: TRBV15; D gene: TRBD1; clone size: many; CDR3 DNA: TGTGCCACCAGCAGAAGCAGGGGGCCCTACGAGCAGTACTTC; CDR3 protein: CATSRSRGPYEQYF
CDR3 length: 18; J gene: TRBJ2-1; V gene: TRBV12-3/TRBV12-4; D gene: .; clone size: few; CDR3 DNA: TGTGCCAGCAGTTATGCCCGGGACGGCCCTTTTACCTACAATGAGCAGTTCTTC; CDR3 protein: CASSYARDGPFTYNEQFF
CDR3 length: 12; J gene: TRBJ1-5; V gene: TRBV28; D gene: .; clone size: many; CDR3 DNA: TGTGCCAGCAGAACTTTGAATCAGCCCCAGCATTTT; CDR3 protein: CASRTLNQPQHF
CDR3 length: 14; J gene: TRBJ2-2; V gene: TRBV12-3/TRBV12-4; D gene: TRBD2; clone size: few; CDR3 DNA: TGTGCCAGCAGTACCAGCGGGGGCACCGGGGAGCTGTTTTTT; CDR3 protein: CASSTSGGTGELFF
CDR3 length: 14; J gene: TRBJ1-1; V gene: TRBV5-1; D gene: .; clone size: many; CDR3 DNA: TGCGCCAGCAGCTTGGCCGGCGGGAACACTGAAGCTTTCTTT; CDR3 protein: CASSLAGGNTEAFF
CDR3 length: 15; J gene: TRBJ2-2; V gene: TRBV7-2; D gene: .; clone size: many; CDR3 DNA: TGTGCCAGCAGCTTGGGTGGGCCGAACACCGGGGAGCTGTTTTTT; CDR3 protein: CASSLGGPNTGELFF
CDR3 length: 14; J gene: TRBJ1-4; V gene: TRBV20-1; D gene: TRBD1; clone size: many; CDR3 DNA: TGCAGTGCTAGAGATCCTGGGACAGTTGGAAAACTGTTTTTT; CDR3 protein: CSARDPGTVGKLFF
CDR3 length: 16; J gene: TRBJ2-3; V gene: TRBV12-3/TRBV12-4; D gene: .; clone size: .; CDR3 DNA: TGTGCCAGCAGTCCCCTCCGAGGGGCGGCCACAGATACGCAGTATTTT; CDR3 protein: CASSPLRGAATDTQYF
CDR3 length: 14; J gene: TRBJ2-1; V gene: TRBV7-7; D gene: TRBD2; clone size: many; CDR3 DNA: TGTGCTAGCAGCTTAAGCGGGAACTACAATGAGCAGTTCTTC; CDR3 protein: CASSLSGNYNEQFF
CDR3 length: 10; J gene: TRBJ2-3; V gene: TRBV30; D gene: .; clone size: .; CDR3 DNA: TGTGCCTGGAACTCGGCTACGCAGTATTTT; CDR3 protein: CAWNSATQYF
CDR3 length: 14; J gene: TRBJ2-5; V gene: TRBV18; D gene: TRBD1; clone size: many; CDR3 DNA: TGTGCCAGCTCACGGGACAGGGACCAAGAGACCCAGTACTTC; CDR3 protein: CASSRDRDQETQYF
CDR3 length: 14; J gene: TRBJ1-2; V gene: TRBV7-9; D gene: TRBD1; clone size: many; CDR3 DNA: TGTGCCAGCAGCCGCGGGACAGGCCACTATGGCTACACCTTC; CDR3 protein: CASSRGTGHYGYTF
CDR3 length: 21; J gene: TRBJ1-2; V gene: TRBV7-2; D gene: .; clone size: many; CDR3 DNA: TGTGCCAGCAGCTTACCCGCGAGAAGGCAGGCTGATAATAAAGCTAACTATGGCTACACCTTC; CDR3 protein: CASSLPARRQADNKANYGYTF
CDR3 length: 17; J gene: TRBJ2-1; V gene: TRBV3-2; D gene: .; clone size: many; CDR3 DNA: TGTGCCAGCAGCGATACTAGCGTTTTGGAAACCTACAATGAGCAGTTCTTC; CDR3 protein: CASSDTSVLETYNEQFF
CDR3 length: 12; J gene: TRBJ2-1; V gene: TRBV6-2/TRBV6-3; D gene: .; clone size: few; CDR3 DNA: TGTGCCAGCAGTTACATCTACAATGAGCAGTTCTTC; CDR3 protein: CASSYIYNEQFF
CDR3 length: 14; J gene: TRBJ1-1; V gene: TRBV9; D gene: TRBD1; clone size: many; CDR3 DNA: TGTGCCAGCAGCGGGGGGGACGGGACAGGCTTTGCTTTCTTT; CDR3 protein: CASSGGDGTGFAFF
CDR3 length: 14; J gene: TRBJ1-4; V gene: TRBV6-2/TRBV6-3; D gene: .; clone size: medium-sized; CDR3 DNA: TGTGCCAGCAGTATCGACAGTGCTAATGAAAAACTGTTTTTT; CDR3 protein: CASSIDSANEKLFF
CDR3 length: 14; J gene: TRBJ2-3; V gene: TRBV6-2/TRBV6-3; D gene: .; clone size: many; CDR3 DNA: TGTGCCAGCAGTAACCCGGGACGGGGGGATACGCAGTATTTT; CDR3 protein: CASSNPGRGDTQYF
CDR3 length: 15; J gene: TRBJ2-1; V gene: TRBV19; D gene: TRBD2; clone size: few; CDR3 DNA: TGTGCCAGTAGTACCGGACTAGCGGGAATAAATGAGCAGTTCTTC; CDR3 protein: CASSTGLAGINEQFF
CDR3 length: 14; J gene: TRBJ2-5; V gene: TRBV5-6; D gene: .; clone size: many; CDR3 DNA: TGTGCCAGCAGCTTGACGGGGCAGAGGGAGACCCAGTACTTC; CDR3 protein: CASSLTGQRETQYF
CDR3 length: 16; J gene: TRBJ2-1; V gene: TRBV18; D gene: TRBD1; clone size: .; CDR3 DNA: TGTGCCAGCTCACTAATTGCCGGGACAGGGAATAATGAGCAGTTCTTC; CDR3 protein: CASSLIAGTGNNEQFF
CDR3 length: 17; J gene: TRBJ2-3; V gene: TRBV5-1; D gene: TRBD2; clone size: many; CDR3 DNA: TGCGCCAGCAGCTTGGGACTAGCGGGAGGGCCCACAGATACGCAGTATTTT; CDR3 protein: CASSLGLAGGPTDTQYF
CDR3 length: 15; J gene: TRBJ2-3; V gene: TRBV24-1; D gene: .; clone size: many; CDR3 DNA: TGTGCCACCAGTGATTCTCGAGGGAGTACAGATACGCAGTATTTT; CDR3 protein: CATSDSRGSTDTQYF
CDR3 length: 14; J gene: TRBJ2-7; V gene: TRBV5-1; D gene: TRBD1; clone size: medium-sized; CDR3 DNA: TGCGCCAGCAGCGTAGGGACAGGAAAGTACGAGCAGTACTTC; CDR3 protein: CASSVGTGKYEQYF
CDR3 length: 15; J gene: TRBJ1-1; V gene: TRBV18; D gene: TRBD1; clone size: many; CDR3 DNA: TGTGCCAGCTCACCAAGGACAGGGACGAACACTGAAGCTTTCTTT; CDR3 protein: CASSPRTGTNTEAFF
CDR3 length: 13; J gene: TRBJ2-3; V gene: TRBV6-2/TRBV6-3; D gene: .; clone size: few; CDR3 DNA: TGTGCCAGCAGTTATTCGGCAGCAGATACGCAGTATTTT; CDR3 protein: CASSYSAADTQYF
CDR3 length: 10; J gene: TRBJ1-1; V gene: TRBV20-1; D gene: .; clone size: many; CDR3 DNA: TGCAGTGCTAGCAACATTGAAGCTTTCTTT; CDR3 protein: CSASNIEAFF
CDR3 length: 15; J gene: TRBJ2-6; V gene: TRBV11-2; D gene: .; clone size: .; CDR3 DNA: TGTGCCAGCAGCTCCGGGACCCCTGGGGCCAACGTCCTGACTTTC; CDR3 protein: CASSSGTPGANVLTF
CDR3 length: 13; J gene: TRBJ2-7; V gene: TRBV3-1; D gene: .; clone size: few; CDR3 DNA: TGTGCCAGCAGCCAAGAAGGTAGCTACGAGCAGTACTTC; CDR3 protein: CASSQEGSYEQYF
CDR3 length: 16; J gene: TRBJ2-1; V gene: TRBV20-1; D gene: TRBD1; clone size: few; CDR3 DNA: TGCAGTGCTAACCTCCCCGGGACAGGGACCTACAATGAGCAGTTCTTC; CDR3 protein: CSANLPGTGTYNEQFF
CDR3 length: 14; J gene: TRBJ1-3; V gene: TRBV6-5; D gene: .; clone size: .; CDR3 DNA: TGTGCCAGCAGGATGACGGTGGGGAGAAACACCATATATTTT; CDR3 protein: CASRMTVGRNTIYF
CDR3 length: 17; J gene: TRBJ2-4; V gene: TRBV6-5; D gene: TRBD1; clone size: many; CDR3 DNA: TGTGCCAGCAGTTACTCCGCCGGACAGGTCCTACAAGACATTCAGTACTTC; CDR3 protein: CASSYSAGQVLQDIQYF
CDR3 length: 15; J gene: TRBJ1-1; V gene: TRBV19; D gene: .; clone size: many; CDR3 DNA: TGTGCCAGTAGTATGTTGGTAGTGATGAACACTGAAGCTTTCTTT; CDR3 protein: CASSMLVVMNTEAFF
CDR3 length: 17; J gene: TRBJ2-5; V gene: TRBV15; D gene: TRBD2; clone size: many; CDR3 DNA: TGTGCCACCAGCAGAGATACTAGCGGGAGTCCTTGGGAGACCCAGTACTTC; CDR3 protein: CATSRDTSGSPWETQYF
CDR3 length: 12; J gene: TRBJ2-7; V gene: TRBV20-1; D gene: .; clone size: few; CDR3 DNA: TGCAGTGCTAAAGGTTCCCTCTACGAGCAGTACTTC; CDR3 protein: CSAKGSLYEQYF
CDR3 length: 15; J gene: TRBJ2-2; V gene: TRBV12-3/TRBV12-4; D gene: .; clone size: .; CDR3 DNA: TGTGCCAGCGGTTTAAGTGGGTCAGGGTCGGGGGAGCTGTTTTTT; CDR3 protein: CASGLSGSGSGELFF
CDR3 length: 14; J gene: TRBJ2-7; V gene: TRBV6-2/TRBV6-3; D gene: .; clone size: .; CDR3 DNA: TGTGCCAGCAGTAGAAGTCTAGGGGCCTACGAGCAGTACTTC; CDR3 protein: CASSRSLGAYEQYF
CDR3 length: 17; J gene: TRBJ1-3; V gene: TRBV7-8; D gene: .; clone size: many; CDR3 DNA: TGTGCCAGCAGCTTAGTCCCCACGTTATTCTCTGGAAACACCATATATTTT; CDR3 protein: CASSLVPTLFSGNTIYF
CDR3 length: 13; J gene: TRBJ2-3; V gene: TRBV12-3/TRBV12-4; D gene: .; clone size: .; CDR3 DNA: TGTGCCAGCAGTTTTGTGGGTTCAGATACGCAGTATTTT; CDR3 protein: CASSFVGSDTQYF
CDR3 length: 16; J gene: TRBJ1-5; V gene: TRBV6-1; D gene: .; clone size: many; CDR3 DNA: TGTGCCAGCAGTGAACGGGAACGTCTTAGCAATCAGCCCCAGCATTTT; CDR3 protein: CASSERERLSNQPQHF
CDR3 length: 16; J gene: TRBJ2-2; V gene: TRBV28; D gene: TRBD1; clone size: many; CDR3 DNA: TGTGCCAGCAGTTTATGGGGGACAGGGGTAAGAGGGGAGCTGTTTTTT; CDR3 protein: CASSLWGTGVRGELFF
CDR3 length: 15; J gene: TRBJ1-1; V gene: TRBV3-1; D gene: TRBD1; clone size: many; CDR3 DNA: TGTGCCAGCACCACAGGGGGGACGGGGAACACTGAAGCTTTCTTT; CDR3 protein: CASTTGGTGNTEAFF
CDR3 length: 14; J gene: TRBJ1-1; V gene: TRBV27; D gene: .; clone size: many; CDR3 DNA: TGTGCCAGCAGTTTATGGGGTCCGAACACTGAAGCTTTCTTT; CDR3 protein: CASSLWGPNTEAFF
CDR3 length: 17; J gene: TRBJ2-7; V gene: TRBV10-1; D gene: .; clone size: many; CDR3 DNA: TGCGCCAGCAGTGAGTCGGGGAGCGCGGTGTCCTGGTACGAGCAGTACTTC; CDR3 protein: CASSESGSAVSWYEQYF
CDR3 length: 16; J gene: TRBJ2-7; V gene: TRBV6-5; D gene: TRBD2; clone size: many; CDR3 DNA: TGTGCCAGCAGTTACGGGTCTGACGCTAGCGGCTACGAGCAGTACTTC; CDR3 protein: CASSYGSDASGYEQYF
CDR3 length: 14; J gene: TRBJ2-1; V gene: TRBV24-1; D gene: .; clone size: many; CDR3 DNA: TGTGCCACCAGTGATGAGAGAAGCACCGATGAGCAGTTCTTC; CDR3 protein: CATSDERSTDEQFF
CDR3 length: 15; J gene: TRBJ2-7; V gene: TRBV7-9; D gene: TRBD1; clone size: many; CDR3 DNA: TGTGCCAGCAGCTTCGGGACAGGGGTTGCCTACGAGCAGTACTTC; CDR3 protein: CASSFGTGVAYEQYF
CDR3 length: 13; J gene: TRBJ2-1; V gene: TRBV7-8; D gene: .; clone size: .; CDR3 DNA: TGTGCCAGCTCGGACTATATTAGGAATGAGCAGTTCTTC; CDR3 protein: CASSDYIRNEQFF
CDR3 length: 14; J gene: TRBJ2-5; V gene: TRBV18; D gene: TRBD1; clone size: .; CDR3 DNA: TGTGCCAGCTCGATCTGGGGACAGGTCGAGACCCAGTACTTC; CDR3 protein: CASSIWGQVETQYF
CDR3 length: 15; J gene: TRBJ1-5; V gene: TRBV7-2; D gene: .; clone size: medium-sized; CDR3 DNA: TGTGCCAGCAGCTTCTCCGGGAAGTACAATCAGCCCCAGCATTTT; CDR3 protein: CASSFSGKYNQPQHF